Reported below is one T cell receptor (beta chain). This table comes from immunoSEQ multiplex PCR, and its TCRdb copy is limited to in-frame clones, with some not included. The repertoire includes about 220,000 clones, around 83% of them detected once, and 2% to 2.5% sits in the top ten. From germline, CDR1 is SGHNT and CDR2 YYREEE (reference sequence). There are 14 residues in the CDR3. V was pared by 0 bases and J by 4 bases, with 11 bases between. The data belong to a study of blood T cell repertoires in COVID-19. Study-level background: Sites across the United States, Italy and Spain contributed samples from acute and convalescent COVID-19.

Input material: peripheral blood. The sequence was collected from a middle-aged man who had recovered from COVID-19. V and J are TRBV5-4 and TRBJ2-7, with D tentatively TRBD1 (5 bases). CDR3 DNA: TGTGCCAGCAGCTTGGGGGCCAAGGGGTACGAGCAGTACTTC. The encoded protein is CASSLGAKGYEQYF.